A single TCR beta chain is shown here with its context. This entry is derived from a study of cytomegalovirus exposure and HLA in healthy donors. CDR1 is LNHDA, CDR2 SQIVND, per germline (reference sequence). Trimming took 8 bases from V and 4 from J, leaving 17 bases between them. This CDR3 region has 14 residues. PCR involved 60 Vbeta and 13 Jbeta primers. Clones were sequenced by immunoSEQ multiplex PCR, and TCRdb holds only the in-frame ones, with some missing. Its table lists more than 95,000 clones. The V gene is TRBV19, the J gene TRBJ1-1, with D uncertain. The sample was PBMCs. This clonotype was sampled from a man aged 25 to 45 in good health and CMV-seronegative. CDR3 coding DNA: TGTGCCAGTTGCAGATCCTATGCGGTCACTGAAGCTTTCTTT. Translation: CASCRSYAVTEAFF.